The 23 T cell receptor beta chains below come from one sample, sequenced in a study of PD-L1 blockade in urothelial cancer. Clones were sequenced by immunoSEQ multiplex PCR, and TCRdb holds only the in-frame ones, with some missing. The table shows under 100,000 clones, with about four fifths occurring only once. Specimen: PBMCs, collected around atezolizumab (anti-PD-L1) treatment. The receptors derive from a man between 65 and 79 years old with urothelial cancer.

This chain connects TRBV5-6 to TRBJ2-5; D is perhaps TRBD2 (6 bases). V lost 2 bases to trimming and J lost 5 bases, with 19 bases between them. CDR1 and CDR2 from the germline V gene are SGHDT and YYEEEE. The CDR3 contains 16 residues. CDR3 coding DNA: TGTGCCAGCAGCTTAACAGGAGGAGGGCCGGGTGAGACCCAGTACTTC. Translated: CASSLTGGGPGETQYF.

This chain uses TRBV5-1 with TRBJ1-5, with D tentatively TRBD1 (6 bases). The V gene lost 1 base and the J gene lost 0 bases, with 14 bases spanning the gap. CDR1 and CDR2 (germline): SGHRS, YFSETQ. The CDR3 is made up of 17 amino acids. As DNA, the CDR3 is TGCGCCAGCAGCTTGACATCCGAGACAGGTAGCAATCAGCCCCAGCATTTT. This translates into CASSLTSETGSNQPQHF.

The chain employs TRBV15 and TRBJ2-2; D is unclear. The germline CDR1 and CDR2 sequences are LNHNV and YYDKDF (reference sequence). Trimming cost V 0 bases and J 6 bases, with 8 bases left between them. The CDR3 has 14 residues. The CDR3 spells CATSREVTPGELFF. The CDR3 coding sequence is TGTGCCACCAGCAGAGAGGTAACACCCGGGGAGCTGTTTTTT.

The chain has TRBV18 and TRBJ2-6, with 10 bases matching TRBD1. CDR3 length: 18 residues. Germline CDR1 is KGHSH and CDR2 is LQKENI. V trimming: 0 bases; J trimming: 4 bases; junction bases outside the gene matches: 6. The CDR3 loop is CASSPPGQGFAGANVLTF. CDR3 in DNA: TGTGCCAGCTCACCACCGGGACAGGGGTTCGCGGGGGCCAACGTCCTGACTTTC. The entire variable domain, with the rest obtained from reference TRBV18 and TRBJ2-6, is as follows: NAGVMQNPRHLVRRRGQEARLRCSPMKGHSHVYWYRQLPEEGLKFMVYLQKENIIDESGMPKERFSAEFPKEGPSILRIQQVVRGDSAAYFCASSPPGQGFAGANVLTFGAGSRLTVL.

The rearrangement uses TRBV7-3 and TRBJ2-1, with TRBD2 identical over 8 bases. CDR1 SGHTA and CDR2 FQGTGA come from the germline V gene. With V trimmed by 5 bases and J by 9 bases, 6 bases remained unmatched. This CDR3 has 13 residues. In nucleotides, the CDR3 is TGTGCCAGCAGCGAGTTTCGGGGGGGTGAGCAGTTCTTC. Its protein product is CASSEFRGGEQFF.

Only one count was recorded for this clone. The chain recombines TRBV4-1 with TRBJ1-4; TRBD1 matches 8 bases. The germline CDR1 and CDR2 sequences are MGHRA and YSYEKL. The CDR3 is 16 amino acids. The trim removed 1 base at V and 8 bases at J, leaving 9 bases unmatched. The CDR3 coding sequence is TGCGCCAGCAGCCAAGGTTTGGAAGGGACAGGAGAAAAACTGTTTTTT. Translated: CASSQGLEGTGEKLFF.

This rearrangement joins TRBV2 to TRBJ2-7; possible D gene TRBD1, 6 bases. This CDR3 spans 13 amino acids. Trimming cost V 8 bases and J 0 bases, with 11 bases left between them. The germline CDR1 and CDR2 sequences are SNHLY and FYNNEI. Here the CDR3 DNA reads TGTGCCAGCCAAGCAGGGGCCTCCTACGAGCAGTACTTC. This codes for CASQAGASYEQYF.

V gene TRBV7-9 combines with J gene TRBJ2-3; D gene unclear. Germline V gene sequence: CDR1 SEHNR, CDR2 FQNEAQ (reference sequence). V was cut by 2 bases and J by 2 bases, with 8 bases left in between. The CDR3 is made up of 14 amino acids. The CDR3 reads CASSLRGDTDTQYF. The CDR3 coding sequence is TGTGCCAGCAGCTTAAGAGGTGACACAGATACGCAGTATTTT.

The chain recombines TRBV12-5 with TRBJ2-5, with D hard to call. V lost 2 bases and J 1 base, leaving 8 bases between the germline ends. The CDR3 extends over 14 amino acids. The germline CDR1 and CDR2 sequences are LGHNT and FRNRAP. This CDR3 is CASGLSGTQETQYF. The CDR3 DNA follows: TGTGCTAGTGGTTTGTCCGGTACCCAAGAGACCCAGTACTTC.

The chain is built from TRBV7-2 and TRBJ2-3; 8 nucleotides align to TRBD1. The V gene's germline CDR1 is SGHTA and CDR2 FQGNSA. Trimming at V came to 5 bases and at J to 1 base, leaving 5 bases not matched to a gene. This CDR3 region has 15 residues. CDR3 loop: CASSRQGFGTDTQYF. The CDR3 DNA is TGTGCCAGCAGCAGACAGGGGTTCGGCACAGATACGCAGTATTTT.

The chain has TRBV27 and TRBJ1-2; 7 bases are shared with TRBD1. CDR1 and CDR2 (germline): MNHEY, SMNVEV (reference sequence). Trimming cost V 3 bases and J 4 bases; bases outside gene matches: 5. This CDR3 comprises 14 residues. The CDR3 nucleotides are TGTGCCAGCAGTTTGACAGGGCAGGGCTATGGCTACACCTTC. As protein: CASSLTGQGYGYTF.

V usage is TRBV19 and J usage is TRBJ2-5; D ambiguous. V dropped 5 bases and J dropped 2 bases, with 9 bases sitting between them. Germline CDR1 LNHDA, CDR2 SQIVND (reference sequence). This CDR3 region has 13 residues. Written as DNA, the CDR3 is TGTGCCAGTAGTGACTCATTTCAAGAGACCCAGTACTTC. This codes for CASSDSFQETQYF.

The CDR3 region has the DNA TGTGCCAGCAGCTTAGACCTAGCTTCAGAGACCCAGTACTTC. Protein sequence: CASSLDLASETQYF. The chain links TRBV11-1 to TRBJ2-5, with D maybe TRBD2 (5 bases). The ends were cut back, 1 base at V and 4 bases at J, with 10 bases in the middle. Germline CDR1 SGHAT, CDR2 FQDESV (reference sequence). The CDR3 loop spans 14 amino acids.

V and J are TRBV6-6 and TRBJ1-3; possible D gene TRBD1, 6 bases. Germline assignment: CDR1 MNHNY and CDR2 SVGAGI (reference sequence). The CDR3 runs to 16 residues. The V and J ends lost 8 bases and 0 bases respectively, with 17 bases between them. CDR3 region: CASGAGGGPSGNTIYF. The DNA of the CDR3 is TGTGCCAGCGGGGCGGGAGGGGGGCCCTCTGGAAACACCATATATTTT.

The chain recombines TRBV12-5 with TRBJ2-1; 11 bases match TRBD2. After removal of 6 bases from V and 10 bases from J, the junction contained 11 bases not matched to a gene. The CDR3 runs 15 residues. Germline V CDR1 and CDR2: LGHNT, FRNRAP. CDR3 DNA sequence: TGTGCTAGTGGAAGTAGCGGGGGGGCCGGACGAGAGCAGTTCTTC. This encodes CASGSSGGAGREQFF.

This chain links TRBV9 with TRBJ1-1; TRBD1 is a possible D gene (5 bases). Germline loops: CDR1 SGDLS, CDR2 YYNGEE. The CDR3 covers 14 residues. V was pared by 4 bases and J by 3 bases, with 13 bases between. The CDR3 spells CASSKIGGDTEAFF. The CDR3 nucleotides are TGTGCCAGCAGCAAAATCGGGGGAGACACTGAAGCTTTCTTT.

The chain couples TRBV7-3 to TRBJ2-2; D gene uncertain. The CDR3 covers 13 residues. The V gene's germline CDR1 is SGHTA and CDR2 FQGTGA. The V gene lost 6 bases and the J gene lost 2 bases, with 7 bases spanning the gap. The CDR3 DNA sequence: TGTGCCAGCAGTTATAGCAACACCGGGGAGCTGTTTTTT. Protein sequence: CASSYSNTGELFF.

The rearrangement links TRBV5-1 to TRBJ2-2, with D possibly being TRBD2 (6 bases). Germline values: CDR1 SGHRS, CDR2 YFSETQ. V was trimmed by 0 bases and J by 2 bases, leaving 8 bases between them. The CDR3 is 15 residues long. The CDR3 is CASSLVGLNTGELFF. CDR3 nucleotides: TGCGCCAGCAGCTTGGTGGGACTTAACACCGGGGAGCTGTTTTTT.

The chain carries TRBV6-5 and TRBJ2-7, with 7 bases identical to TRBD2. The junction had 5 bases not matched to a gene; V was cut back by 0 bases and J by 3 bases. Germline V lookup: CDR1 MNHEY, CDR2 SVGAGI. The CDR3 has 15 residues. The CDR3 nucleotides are TGTGCCAGCAGTTACTCAATTAGCGGGCTCTACGAGCAGTACTTC. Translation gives CASSYSISGLYEQYF.

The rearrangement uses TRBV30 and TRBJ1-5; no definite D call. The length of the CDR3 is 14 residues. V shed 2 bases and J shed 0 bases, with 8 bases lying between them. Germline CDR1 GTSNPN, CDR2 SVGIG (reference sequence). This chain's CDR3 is CAWSPGFSNQPQHF. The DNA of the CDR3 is TGTGCCTGGAGTCCGGGTTTTAGCAATCAGCCCCAGCATTTT.

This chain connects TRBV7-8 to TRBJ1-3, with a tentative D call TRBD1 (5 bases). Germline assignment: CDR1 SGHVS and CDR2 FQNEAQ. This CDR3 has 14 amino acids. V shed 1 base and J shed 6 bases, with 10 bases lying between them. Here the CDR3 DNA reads TGTGCCAGCAGCTTAGAAGGGGCCCAAAACACCATATATTTT. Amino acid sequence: CASSLEGAQNTIYF.

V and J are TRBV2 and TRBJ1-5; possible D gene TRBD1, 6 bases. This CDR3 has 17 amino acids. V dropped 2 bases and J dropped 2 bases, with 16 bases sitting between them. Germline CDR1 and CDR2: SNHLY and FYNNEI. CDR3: CASSEINHRVRNQPQHF. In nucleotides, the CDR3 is TGTGCCAGCAGTGAAATAAATCACAGGGTACGCAATCAGCCCCAGCATTTT.

The CDR3 DNA is TGTGCCAGTAGTAGAAACGTAGGGACAGGGGGGACCGGGGAGCTGTTTTTT. Residues: CASSRNVGTGGTGELFF. The V and J genes are TRBV19 and TRBJ2-2; the match to TRBD1 covers 11 bases. In germline, CDR1 is LNHDA, CDR2 SQIVND (reference sequence). V trimming: 4 bases; J trimming: 5 bases; junction bases outside the gene matches: 9. The CDR3 consists of 17 residues. Supplemented by reference TRBV19 and TRBJ2-2, the full variable domain reads DGGITQSPKYLFRKEGQNVTLSCEQNLNHDAMYWYRQDPGQGLRLIYYSQIVNDFQKGDIAEGYSVSREKKESFPLTVTSAQKNPTAFYLCASSRNVGTGGTGELFFGEGSRLTVL.